A selection of T cell receptor beta chains follows, all from one sample in a study of blood T cell repertoires in COVID-19. Profiling relied on immunoSEQ multiplex PCR, and the TCRdb table lists in-frame clones only, not all of them. The sample lists just under 150,000 clones, roughly 81% occurring once. The sequencing sample was made of peripheral blood. Receptor source: a human donor with acute or convalescent COVID-19. The donor label of this sample is uncertain. CDR3s include the opening cysteine and the closing phenylalanine or tryptophan. The D gene is left open where the match is weak. Rows give clone size only sometimes, using once, few, many, or a class for an expanded clone.

v_call	d_call	clone_size	j_call	cdr3_nt	cdr3_aa
TRBV3-1/TRBV3-2	TRBD2	.	TRBJ2-5	TGTGCCAGCAGCACGACTAGCGGGGGGGCCAAGGAGACCCAGTACTTC	CASSTTSGGAKETQYF
TRBV29-1	TRBD1	.	TRBJ1-4	TGCAGCGTTTTAGGGACAGTGGGTGAAAAACTGTTTTTT	CSVLGTVGEKLFF
TRBV7-2	TRBD1	.	TRBJ1-2	TGTGCCAGCAGCTTGGGACAGAGCTATGGCTACACCTTC	CASSLGQSYGYTF
TRBV11-2	TRBD1	.	TRBJ1-3	TGTGCCAGCAGCTGGGACGGGACAGGGTTTGGAAACACCATATATTTT	CASSWDGTGFGNTIYF
TRBV27	.	.	TRBJ2-2	TGTGCCAGCCGGAACGGCGGGAACACCGGGGAGCTGTTTTTT	CASRNGGNTGELFF
TRBV11-2	TRBD1	.	TRBJ1-3	TGTGCCAGCAGCCGTACAGGGGGCGACGGAAACACCATATATTTT	CASSRTGGDGNTIYF
TRBV6-5	.	.	TRBJ1-2	TGTGCCAGCAGTTACGCGCAGGGTAGGAATGGCTACACCTTC	CASSYAQGRNGYTF
TRBV19	TRBD2	.	TRBJ2-1	TGTGCCAGTATGGGGTTTCGCGGGGGGGACTACAATGAGCAGTTCTTC	CASMGFRGGDYNEQFF
TRBV6-1	.	.	TRBJ2-7	TGTGCCAGCAGTACACCCCCCGGAGGCCCCTACGAGCAGTACTTC	CASSTPPGGPYEQYF
TRBV30	.	.	TRBJ1-5	TGTGCCTGGAGTGTACAGGCTTCCAATCAGCCCCAGCATTTT	CAWSVQASNQPQHF
TRBV9	TRBD1	.	TRBJ2-3	TGTGCCAGCAGCGTAGATGCAGGGGGCAGGCAAGATACGCAGTATTTT	CASSVDAGGRQDTQYF
TRBV4-2	TRBD2	.	TRBJ2-2	TGTGCCAGCAGCGTACGTGGCCCAAGGGCGGGAGTGTCCGTTAGCGGGGAGCTGTTTTTT	CASSVRGPRAGVSVSGELFF
TRBV4-3	TRBD2	.	TRBJ2-2	TGCGCCAGCAGCCAAGGGGTAGCGGGAGGTAACACCGGGGAGCTGTTTTTT	CASSQGVAGGNTGELFF
TRBV19	.	.	TRBJ1-3	TGTGCCAGAGGGAGTCAACCAAACACCATATATTTT	CARGSQPNTIYF
TRBV7-2	.	few	TRBJ1-2	TGTGCCAGCACCGCTGGGGCGGGAGATGGCTACACCTTC	CASTAGAGDGYTF
TRBV18	TRBD1	few	TRBJ1-1	TGTGCCAGCTCACCTAGACAGGGTGAAGCTTTCTTT	CASSPRQGEAFF
TRBV7-3	TRBD2	few	TRBJ2-2	TGTGCCAGCAAGCGGGAGAGGGGGGAGCTGTTTTTT	CASKRERGELFF
TRBV18	.	.	TRBJ1-1	TGTGCCAGCTCACAACAGGAGGGTGAAGCTTTCTTT	CASSQQEGEAFF
TRBV10-3	.	.	TRBJ2-3	TGTGCCATCACTGATGCGATGGCGGGAGATACGCAGTATTTT	CAITDAMAGDTQYF
TRBV28	.	.	TRBJ2-5	TGTGCCAGCAGTACGGGGGTAAAGACCCAGTACTTC	CASSTGVKTQYF
TRBV28	.	.	TRBJ1-2	TGTGCCAGCAGTTCCTTTTCCGGGACTTACTATGGCTACACCTTC	CASSSFSGTYYGYTF
TRBV30	.	.	TRBJ2-5	TGTGCCTGGAGTCGGGGCAGGGGAGAGACCCAGTACTTC	CAWSRGRGETQYF